The clone carrying this T cell receptor (beta chain) was seen a single time. Sequenced by immunoSEQ multiplex PCR; TCRdb stores in-frame clones only, minus some. The sample has 50,000 or so clones; about 86% are singletons. Trimming took 4 bases from V and 3 from J, leaving 8 bases between them. CDR1 is MNHEY, CDR2 SVGAGI, per germline. The CDR3 is made up of 13 amino acids. This record belongs to a study of control samples from healthy donors and cancer patients. The sequenced material came from PBMCs. The clonotype was recovered from a woman in her fifties or sixties with lung cancer. The chain has TRBV6-5 and TRBJ2-3; D not certain. The CDR3 reads CASSFEATDTQYF. As DNA, the CDR3 is TGTGCCAGCAGTTTTGAGGCGACAGATACGCAGTATTTT.